A selection of T cell receptor beta chains follows, all from one sample in a study of T cell repertoires in cytomegalovirus infection. TCRdb reanalysed the reads using MiXCR and keeps one entry per CDR3 protein. This table holds about a million distinct CDR3 sequences, under 40% found once. Their cognate antigens are unknown. The source material was cultured CD8+ T cells from PBMCs, sampled from culture after CMV antigen stimulation. These TCRs come from a human donor in good health (CMV status not recorded). Some clones in this sample may be carry-over from other donors' samples. The CDR3 runs from the conserved cysteine through the conserved F or W. Fields, in order: J gene, V gene, clone size, D gene, CDR3 protein, CDR3 DNA. The D gene is left open where the match is weak. Where a row states a size, it is once, few, many or the class of an expanded clone; other rows omit it.

>TRBJ2-3|TRBV28|.|TRBD2
CASSLNRASGITDTQYF
TGTGCCAGCAGTCTCAATAGGGCTAGCGGAATCACAGATACGCAGTATTTT
>TRBJ2-7|TRBV27|.|TRBD1
CASSLRSPGTGGIYEQYF
TGTGCCAGCAGTTTAAGAAGCCCAGGGACAGGGGGCATTTACGAGCAGTACTTC
>TRBJ2-2|TRBV6-2/TRBV6-3|.|TRBD1
CASRFRQGNTGELFF
TGTGCCAGCAGATTCAGACAGGGAAACACCGGGGAGCTGTTTTTT
>TRBJ2-3|TRBV12-3/TRBV12-4|.|TRBD1
CAIVFDRGGTDTQYF
TGTGCCATCGTCTTTGACAGGGGCGGAACAGATACGCAGTATTTT
>TRBJ2-1|TRBV7-6|few|TRBD2
CASSPGLAGDYNEQFF
TGTGCCAGCAGCCCGGGACTAGCGGGAGATTACAATGAGCAGTTCTTC
>TRBJ1-1|TRBV27|.|.
CASSLRGAVGTEAFF
TGTGCCAGCAGTTTACGCGGGGCGGTTGGAACTGAAGCTTTCTTT
>TRBJ1-5|TRBV7-9|.|.
CASSLRGGGANQPQHF
TGTGCCAGCAGCTTACGGGGTGGAGGTGCCAATCAGCCCCAGCATTTT
>TRBJ2-2|TRBV9|.|TRBD2
CASSLLSGLAGNTGELFF
TGTGCCAGCAGCCTCCTATCAGGGCTAGCGGGAAACACCGGGGAGCTGTTTTTT
>TRBJ1-2|TRBV6-5|.|.
CASSYSIDDYNYGYTF
TGTGCCAGCAGTTACTCGATCGATGATTATAACTATGGCTACACCTTC
>TRBJ2-1|TRBV11-3|.|.
CASSLGPIREQFF
TGTGCCAGCAGCTTGGGTCCTATTCGGGAGCAGTTCTTC
>TRBJ2-4|TRBV18|.|.
CASSPRSPYTPKNIQYF
TGTGCCAGCTCACCTCGTTCCCCGTATACCCCCAAAAACATTCAGTACTTC
>TRBJ2-7|TRBV19|.|.
CASRGSGAYEQYF
TGTGCCAGTAGAGGGTCAGGGGCGTACGAGCAGTACTTC
>TRBJ2-3|TRBV10-1|.|.
CASSEGTRLSGVKDTQYF
TGCGCCAGCAGTGAGGGGACCCGACTATCCGGGGTAAAGGATACGCAGTATTTT
>TRBJ1-2|TRBV4-1|.|.
CASSQAALLGHGYTF
TGCGCCAGCAGCCAAGCGGCACTCTTGGGGCATGGCTACACCTTC
>TRBJ2-7|TRBV7-8|many|.
CASSWGQGNYEQYF
TGTGCCAGCAGCTGGGGGCAGGGAAACTACGAGCAGTACTTC
>TRBJ2-3|TRBV2|.|.
CATWAPDTQYF
TGTGCCACCTGGGCCCCAGATACGCAGTATTTT
>TRBJ2-1|TRBV4-1|.|.
CASSLPGKGGTEQFF
TGCGCCAGCAGCCTCCCCGGTAAGGGGGGAACTGAGCAGTTCTTC
>TRBJ1-4|TRBV7-8|few|.
CASSLAWTSTNEKLFF
TGTGCCAGCAGCTTAGCGTGGACCTCAACTAATGAAAAACTGTTTTTT
>TRBJ2-5|TRBV19|few|.
CASSMRSEGFQETQYF
TGTGCCAGTAGTATGAGATCGGAGGGGTTCCAAGAGACCCAGTACTTC
>TRBJ1-2|TRBV6-5|few|.
CASSYPDGYGYTF
TGTGCCAGCAGTTACCCGGACGGCTATGGCTACACCTTC
>TRBJ2-1|TRBV19|.|.
CATSSGSPRNYNEQFF
TGTGCCACCTCCTCCGGGTCCCCAAGAAACTACAATGAGCAGTTCTTC
>TRBJ1-1|TRBV7-9|few|.
CASSSELHWRTEAFF
TGTGCCAGCAGCTCGGAGTTGCATTGGCGCACTGAAGCTTTCTTT
>TRBJ1-1|TRBV6-2/TRBV6-3|.|.
CASSLVEPQRGGTEAFF
TGTGCCAGCAGTCTCGTGGAACCCCAAAGGGGCGGCACTGAAGCTTTCTTT
>TRBJ2-2|TRBV5-1|.|.
CASSWSWDTGELFF
TGCGCCAGCAGCTGGTCATGGGACACCGGGGAGCTGTTTTTT
>TRBJ2-4|TRBV9|few|TRBD1
CASSRQGKNIQYF
TGTGCCAGCAGCCGACAGGGGAAAAACATTCAGTACTTC
>TRBJ2-1|TRBV7-8|many|.
CASSRGFVNEQFF
TGTGCCAGCAGCCGGGGGTTTGTTAATGAGCAGTTCTTC
>TRBJ2-6|TRBV4-1|.|TRBD1
CASSQAGGGSGANVLTF
TGCGCCAGCAGCCAAGCAGGGGGTGGCTCTGGGGCCAACGTCCTGACTTTC
>TRBJ2-3|TRBV11-2|many|.
CASSLGQVYTDTQYF
TGTGCCAGCAGCTTAGGACAGGTCTACACAGATACGCAGTATTTT
>TRBJ1-4|TRBV10-3|.|.
CAIGEFRGTNEKLFF
TGTGCCATCGGTGAGTTTCGGGGGACTAATGAAAAACTGTTTTTT
>TRBJ1-5|TRBV23-1|few|TRBD1
CASSQFHGQGNQPQHF
TGCGCCAGCAGTCAATTCCACGGACAGGGCAATCAGCCCCAGCATTTT
>TRBJ1-2|TRBV6-1|many|.
CASSPLGGPTNGYTF
TGTGCCAGCAGCCCCCTAGGAGGGCCTACGAATGGCTACACCTTC
>TRBJ2-1|TRBV27|few|.
CASSFTASSYNEQFF
TGTGCCAGCAGTTTTACAGCGAGCTCCTACAATGAGCAGTTCTTC
>TRBJ1-3|TRBV7-6|.|.
CAGRTDSGNTIYF
TGTGCCGGACGGACAGACTCTGGAAACACCATATATTTT